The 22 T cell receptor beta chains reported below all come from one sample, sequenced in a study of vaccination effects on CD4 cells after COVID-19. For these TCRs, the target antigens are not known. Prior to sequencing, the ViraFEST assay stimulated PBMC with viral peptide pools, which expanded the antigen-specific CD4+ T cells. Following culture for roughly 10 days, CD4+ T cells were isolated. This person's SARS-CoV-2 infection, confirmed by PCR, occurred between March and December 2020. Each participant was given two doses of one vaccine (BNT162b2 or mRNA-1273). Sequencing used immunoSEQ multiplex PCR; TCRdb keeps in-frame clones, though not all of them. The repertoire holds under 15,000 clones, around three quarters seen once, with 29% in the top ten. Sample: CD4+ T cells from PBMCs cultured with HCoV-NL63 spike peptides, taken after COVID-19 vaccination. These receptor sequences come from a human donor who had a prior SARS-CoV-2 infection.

CDR3 region: CATSQSRGTQYF. CDR3 in DNA: TGTGCCACCTCCCAAAGCAGGGGAACGCAGTATTTT. The chain links TRBV6-5 to TRBJ2-3, with D possibly being TRBD1 (6 bases). Between the trimmed V and J ends, which lost 10 bases and 9 bases, there was a span of 17 bases. This CDR3 spans 12 amino acids. Per germline, CDR1 MNHEY and CDR2 SVGAGI.

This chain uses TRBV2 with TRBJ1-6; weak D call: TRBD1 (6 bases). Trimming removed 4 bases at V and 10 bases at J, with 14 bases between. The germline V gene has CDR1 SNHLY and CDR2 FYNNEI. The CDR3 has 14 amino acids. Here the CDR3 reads CASSGGTGRSPLHF. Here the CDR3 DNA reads TGTGCCAGCAGTGGTGGTACAGGGAGGTCACCCCTCCACTTT.

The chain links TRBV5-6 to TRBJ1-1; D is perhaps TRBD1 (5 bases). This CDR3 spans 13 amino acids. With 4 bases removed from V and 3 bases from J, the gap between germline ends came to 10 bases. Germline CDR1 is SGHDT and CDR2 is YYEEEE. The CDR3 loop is CASSLGTDTEAFF. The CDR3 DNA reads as TGTGCCAGCAGCCTCGGGACCGACACTGAAGCTTTCTTT.

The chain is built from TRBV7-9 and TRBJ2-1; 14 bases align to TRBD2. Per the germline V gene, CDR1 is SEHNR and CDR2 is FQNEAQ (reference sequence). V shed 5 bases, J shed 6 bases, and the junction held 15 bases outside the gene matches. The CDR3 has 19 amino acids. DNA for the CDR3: TGTGCCAGCAGCCCCAACCGCAGACTAGCGGGGGGGCCAGGCAATGAGCAGTTCTTC. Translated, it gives CASSPNRRLAGGPGNEQFF.

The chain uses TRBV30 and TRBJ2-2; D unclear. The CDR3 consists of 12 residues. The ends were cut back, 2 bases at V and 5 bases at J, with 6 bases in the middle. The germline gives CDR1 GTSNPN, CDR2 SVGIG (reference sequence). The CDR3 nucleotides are TGTGCCTGGAGTATAGGGACCGGGGAGCTGTTTTTT. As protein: CAWSIGTGELFF.

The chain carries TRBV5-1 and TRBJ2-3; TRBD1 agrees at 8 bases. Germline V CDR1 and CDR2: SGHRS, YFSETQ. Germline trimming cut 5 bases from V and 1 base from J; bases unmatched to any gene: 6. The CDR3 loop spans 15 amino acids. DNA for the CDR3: TGCGCCAGCAGAACACGGGGACAGGGCACAGATACGCAGTATTTT. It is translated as CASRTRGQGTDTQYF.

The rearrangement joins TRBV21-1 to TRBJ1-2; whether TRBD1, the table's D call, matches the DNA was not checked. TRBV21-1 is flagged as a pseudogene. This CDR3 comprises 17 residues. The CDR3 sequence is CASSKAHRQAVNYGYTF. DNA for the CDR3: TGTGCCAGCAGCAAAGCGCATCGACAGGCAGTTAACTATGGCTACACCTTC.

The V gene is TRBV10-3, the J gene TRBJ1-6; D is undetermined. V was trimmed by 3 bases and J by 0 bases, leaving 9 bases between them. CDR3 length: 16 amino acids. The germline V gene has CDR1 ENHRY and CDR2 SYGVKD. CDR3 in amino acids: CAISDPISSYNSPLHF. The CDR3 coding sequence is TGTGCCATCAGTGACCCGATTAGCTCCTATAATTCACCCCTCCACTTT.

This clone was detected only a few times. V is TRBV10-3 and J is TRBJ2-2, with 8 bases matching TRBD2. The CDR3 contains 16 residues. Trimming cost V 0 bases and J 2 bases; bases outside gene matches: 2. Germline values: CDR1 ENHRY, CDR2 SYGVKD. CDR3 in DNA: TGTGCCATCAGTGAGTCGTTAGCGGGAAACACCGGGGAGCTGTTTTTT. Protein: CAISESLAGNTGELFF.

The CDR3 protein is CASSGPSGGTDTQYF. CDR3 DNA: TGTGCCAGCAGCGGGCCTAGCGGGGGCACAGATACGCAGTATTTT. The J gene is TRBJ2-3, the V gene TRBV9; TRBD2 matches 9 bases. CDR1 and CDR2 (germline): SGDLS, YYNGEE. V was pared by 3 bases and J by 1 base, with 3 bases of the junction left unmatched. This CDR3 comprises 15 residues.

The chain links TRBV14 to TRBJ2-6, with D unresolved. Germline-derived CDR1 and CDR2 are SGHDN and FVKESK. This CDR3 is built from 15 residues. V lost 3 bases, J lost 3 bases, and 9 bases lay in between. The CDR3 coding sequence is TGTGCCAGCAGCCAGCGCGGCAGTGGGGCCAACGTCCTGACTTTC. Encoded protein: CASSQRGSGANVLTF.

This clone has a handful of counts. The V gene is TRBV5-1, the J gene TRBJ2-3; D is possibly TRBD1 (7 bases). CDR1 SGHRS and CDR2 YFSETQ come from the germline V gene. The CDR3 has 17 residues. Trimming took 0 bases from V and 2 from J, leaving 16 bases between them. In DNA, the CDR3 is TGCGCCAGCAGCTTGGAGGCCGCGGGACAGCTCACAGATACGCAGTATTTT. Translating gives CASSLEAAGQLTDTQYF.

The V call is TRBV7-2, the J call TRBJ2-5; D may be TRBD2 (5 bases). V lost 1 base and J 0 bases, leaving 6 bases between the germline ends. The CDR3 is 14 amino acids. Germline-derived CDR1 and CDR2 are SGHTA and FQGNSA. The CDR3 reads CASSLERYQETQYF. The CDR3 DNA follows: TGTGCCAGCAGCTTAGAGCGGTACCAAGAGACCCAGTACTTC.

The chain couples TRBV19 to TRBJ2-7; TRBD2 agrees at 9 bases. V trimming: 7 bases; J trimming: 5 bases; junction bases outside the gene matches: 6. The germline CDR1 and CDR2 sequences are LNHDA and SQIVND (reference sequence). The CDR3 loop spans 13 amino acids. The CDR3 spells CASNRAGGDEQYF. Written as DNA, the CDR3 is TGTGCCAGTAATCGAGCGGGAGGTGACGAGCAGTACTTC.

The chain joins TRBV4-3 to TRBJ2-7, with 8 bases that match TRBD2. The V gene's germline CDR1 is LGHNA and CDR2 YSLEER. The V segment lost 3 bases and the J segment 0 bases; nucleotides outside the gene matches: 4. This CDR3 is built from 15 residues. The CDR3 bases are TGCGCCAGCAGCCAGGTAGCGGGGCGCTCCTACGAGCAGTACTTC. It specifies CASSQVAGRSYEQYF.

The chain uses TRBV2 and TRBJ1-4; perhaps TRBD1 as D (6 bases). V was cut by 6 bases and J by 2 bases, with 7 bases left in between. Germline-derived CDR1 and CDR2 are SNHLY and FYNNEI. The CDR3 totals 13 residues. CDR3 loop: CASRRGTNEKLFF. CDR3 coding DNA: TGTGCCAGCAGGAGGGGGACTAATGAAAAACTGTTTTTT.

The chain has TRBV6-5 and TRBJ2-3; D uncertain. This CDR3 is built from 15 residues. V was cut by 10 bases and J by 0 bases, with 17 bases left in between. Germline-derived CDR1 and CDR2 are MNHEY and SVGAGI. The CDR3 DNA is TGTGCCATCCCCCAGTGGTCGACTAGCACAGATACGCAGTATTTT. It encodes CAIPQWSTSTDTQYF.

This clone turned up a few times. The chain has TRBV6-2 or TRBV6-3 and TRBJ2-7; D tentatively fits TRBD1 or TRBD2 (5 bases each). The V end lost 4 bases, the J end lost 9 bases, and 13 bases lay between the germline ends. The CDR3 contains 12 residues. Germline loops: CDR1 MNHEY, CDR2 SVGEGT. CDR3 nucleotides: TGTGCCAGCAGTTCGGGACGAAGCGGGCAGTACTTC. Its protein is CASSSGRSGQYF.

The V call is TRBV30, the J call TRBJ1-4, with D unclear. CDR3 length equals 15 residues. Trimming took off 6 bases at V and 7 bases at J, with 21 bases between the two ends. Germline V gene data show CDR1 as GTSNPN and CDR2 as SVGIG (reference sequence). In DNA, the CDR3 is TGTGCCTGCACCTCGGTGGGAGGAGTTGGTGAAAAACTGTTTTTT. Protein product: CACTSVGGVGEKLFF.

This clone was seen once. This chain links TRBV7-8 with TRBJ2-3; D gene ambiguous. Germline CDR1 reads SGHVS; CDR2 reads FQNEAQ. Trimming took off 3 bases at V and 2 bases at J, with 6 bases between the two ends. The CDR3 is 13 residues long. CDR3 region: CASSLDYTDTQYF. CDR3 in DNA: TGTGCCAGCAGCTTGGATTACACAGATACGCAGTATTTT.

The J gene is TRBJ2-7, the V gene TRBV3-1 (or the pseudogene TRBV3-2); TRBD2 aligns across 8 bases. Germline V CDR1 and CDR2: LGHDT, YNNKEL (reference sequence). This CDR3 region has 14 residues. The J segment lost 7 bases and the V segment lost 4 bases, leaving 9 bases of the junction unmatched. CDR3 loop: CASSPAGALREQYF. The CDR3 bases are TGTGCCAGCAGCCCAGCGGGGGCCTTACGGGAGCAGTACTTC.

CDR3 region: CASSTTSGGDQETQYF. CDR3 nucleotides: TGCGCCAGCAGCACGACTAGCGGGGGGGATCAAGAGACCCAGTACTTC. This chain links TRBV5-1 with TRBJ2-5, with 14 positions matching TRBD2. V trimming: 4 bases; J trimming: 2 bases; junction bases outside the gene matches: 4. The CDR3 length is 16 residues. Per the germline V gene, CDR1 is SGHRS and CDR2 is YFSETQ.